These T cell receptor beta chains were read from a single sample in a study of beta chain features in type 1 diabetes. This table comes from immunoSEQ multiplex PCR, and its TCRdb copy is limited to in-frame clones, with some not included. Here the sample spans approximately 730,000 clones, around 15% being singletons. Material: naive CD4+ T cells from blood. Receptors originate from a young man with type 1 diabetes. Each CDR3 is given with its conserved first and last residue. Each record gives: CDR3 length, J gene, V gene, CDR3 protein.

14 | TRBJ1-6 | TRBV5-1 | CASNLGGNNSPLHF
15 | TRBJ2-5 | TRBV11-2 | CASSLSLGVQETQYF
13 | TRBJ2-2 | TRBV30 | CAWMNTNTGELFF
14 | TRBJ1-6 | TRBV18 | CASSPGLLNSPLHF
16 | TRBJ2-1 | TRBV5-1 | CASSWYTDSSYNEQFF
14 | TRBJ1-6 | TRBV9 | CASSVEPNNSPLHF
17 | TRBJ1-1 | TRBV10-3 | CAISEIMTGRMNTEAFF
17 | TRBJ2-2 | TRBV30 | CAWDLDRGFSAAGELFF
15 | TRBJ1-2 | TRBV7-9 | CASSLADRVTRGYTF
14 | TRBJ1-1 | TRBV30 | CAWFTGPVGTEAFF